This TCR beta chain was sequenced for a study of shared clonotypes between healthy human individuals. This clone was counted once. Germline V gives CDR1 SGHAT, CDR2 FQNNGV. V lost 1 base, J lost 1 base, and 12 bases stayed unmatched. This CDR3 region has 19 residues. Assay: immunoSEQ multiplex PCR; the TCRdb copy retains only in-frame clones and omits some. The data show approximately 470,000 clones, approximately 81% seen once. The clonotype comes from a woman in her 40s in good health. Some clones in this sample may be carry-over from other donors' samples. The chain recombines TRBV11-2 with TRBJ2-2, with TRBD1 matching 7 bases. The specimen sequenced was PBMCs. For the CDR3, the DNA is TGTGCCAGCAGCTTAGGGAAAGGACAGGCGGCCCTGAACACCGGGGAGCTGTTTTTT. The encoded protein is CASSLGKGQAALNTGELFF.